Here is one T cell receptor beta chain with its context. This sample also contains other DNA sequences that code for the same CDR3. V lost 4 bases to trimming and J lost 3 bases; unmatched junction nucleotides: 3. Looked up from germline, CDR1 is MNHEY and CDR2 is SMNVEV (reference sequence). This CDR3 contains 14 residues. Each of the donors was a healthy adult who was HIV-negative and had not had a recent acute infection or vaccination. Both subsets, CD45RA+ naive and CD45RA-negative memory, were split from the CD4+ cells. This specimen comes from a study of shared clonotypes between healthy human individuals. Genomic DNA belonging to each subset was distributed in equal measure over several immunoSEQ plates. Repertoires were generated with immunoSEQ multiplex PCR, while TCRdb's copy carries only in-frame clones and drops some. The sample yields approximately 530,000 clones, roughly 95% seen once.

Sequencing was performed on naive CD4+ T cells sorted from blood. Subset indicated: CD45RA+ positively selected. The chain joins TRBV27 to TRBJ1-5; 7 bases align to TRBD1. This TCR was sampled from a woman in her thirties in good health. CDR3 amino acids: CASSYRGVNQPQHF. As DNA, the CDR3 is TGTGCCAGCAGTTACAGGGGCGTCAATCAGCCCCAGCATTTT.